This T cell receptor (beta chain) was identified in a study of cytomegalovirus exposure and HLA in healthy donors. This clone is a singleton in its sample. The CDR3 totals 15 residues. The germline V gene encodes CDR1 SGHTS and CDR2 YDEGEE. Trimming stripped 1 base from V and 1 base from J, with 11 bases between. With 60 Vbeta and 13 Jbeta primers, the PCR was carried out. Some clones are missing from TCRdb's copy, which holds only in-frame ones; the method was immunoSEQ multiplex PCR. The table has under 170,000 clones, around 60% seen once. This clonotype was sampled from a woman in her sixties or seventies in good health and CMV-seropositive. The V and J genes are TRBV5-8 and TRBJ1-2; perhaps TRBD1 as D (5 bases). Sequencing was performed on PBMCs. Here the CDR3 DNA reads TGTGCCAGCAGCTTGAGGCAGGGCCTTAACTATGGCTACACCTTC. Its translation: CASSLRQGLNYGYTF.